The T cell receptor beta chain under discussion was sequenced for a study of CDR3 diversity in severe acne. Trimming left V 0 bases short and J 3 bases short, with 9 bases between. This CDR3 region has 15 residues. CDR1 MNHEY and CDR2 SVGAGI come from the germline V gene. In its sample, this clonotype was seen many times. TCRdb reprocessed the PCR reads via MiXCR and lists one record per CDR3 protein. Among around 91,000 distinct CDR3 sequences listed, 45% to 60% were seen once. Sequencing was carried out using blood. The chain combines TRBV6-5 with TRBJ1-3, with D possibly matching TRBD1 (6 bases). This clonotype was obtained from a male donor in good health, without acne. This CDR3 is CASSYSTGFGNTIYF. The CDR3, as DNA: TGTGCCAGCAGTTACTCGACAGGTTTTGGAAACACCATATATTTT.